The rows below give T cell receptor beta chains drawn from one sample of a study of T cells in Graves' hyperthyroidism and ophthalmopathy. TCRdb fed the multiplex PCR reads into MiXCR, producing one record per CDR3 protein. The sample comprises 300,000 to 450,000 distinct CDR3 sequences, roughly 25% of which are singletons, and roughly 70% rests with the top ten. The material sequenced was blood. These receptors were collected from a man aged 45-65 years with Graves' hyperthyroidism. The CDR3 runs from the conserved cysteine through the conserved F or W. D genes are given only for firm matches. Clone sizes are given selectively: once, few, many, or a class where the clone is expanded.

>-|TRBV19|few|TRBJ2-7
TGTGCCAGTAGTTCCCTAGGGGTCGAGCAGTACTTC
CASSSLGVEQYF
>-|TRBV6-1|once|TRBJ2-2
TGTGCCAGCAGACTAACCGGGGAGCTGTTTTTT
CASRLTGELFF
>TRBD2|TRBV3-1|many|TRBJ2-1
TGTGCCAGCAGCCTGGGACTAGCGGGAAACAATGAGCAGTTCTTC
CASSLGLAGNNEQFF
>TRBD2|TRBV28|many|TRBJ2-7
TGTGCCAGCAGGTTAGCGGGAAATCTCGCCGAGCAGTACTTC
CASRLAGNLAEQYF
>TRBD2|TRBV7-3|-|TRBJ2-5
TGCGCCAGCAGCCAAGCCACTAGCGGCGAGACCCAGTACTTC
CASSQATSGETQYF
>TRBD1|TRBV5-1|-|TRBJ2-7
TGCGCCAGCAGCTTGGCCGGGACAGGGTCACACGAGCAGTACTTC
CASSLAGTGSHEQYF
>-|TRBV12-3/TRBV12-4|few|TRBJ1-1
TGTGCCAGCCGATCGCGGACAGAGAGCACTGAAGCTTTCTTT
CASRSRTESTEAFF
>TRBD2|TRBV2|few|TRBJ2-3
TGTGCCAGCAGGGGGACTAGCGGGAGTGCAGATACGCAGTATTTT
CASRGTSGSADTQYF
>-|TRBV6-1|few|TRBJ1-2
TGTGCCAGCAGTGAACGGTCCTCTTTTAGCTATGGCTACACCTTC
CASSERSSFSYGYTF
>-|TRBV28|-|TRBJ2-5
TGTGCCAGCATGGGATGGGAGACCCAGTACTTC
CASMGWETQYF
>-|TRBV20-1|few|TRBJ2-3
TGCAGTGCTTATAGCGTTGCGAGCACGTCATTAGATACGCAGTATTTT
CSAYSVASTSLDTQYF
>-|TRBV6-1|-|TRBJ1-5
TGTGCCAGCAGCCTGGATTTCAATCAGCCCCAGCATTTT
CASSLDFNQPQHF
>-|TRBV6-6|-|TRBJ1-3
TGTGCCAGCAGTTACTCGACATGGATTGGGAACACCATATATTTT
CASSYSTWIGNTIYF
>-|TRBV5-1|-|TRBJ2-4
TGCGCCAGCAGCTTGGCAGGGGCCTTGAACATTCAGTACTTC
CASSLAGALNIQYF
>-|TRBV9|few|TRBJ1-1
TGTGCCAGCAGCGAGGGAGGGGGGGTGATCACTGAAGCTTTCTTT
CASSEGGGVITEAFF
>-|TRBV6-2/TRBV6-3|-|TRBJ2-2
TGTGCCACGTGCAAAAGGAGCACCGGGGAGCTGTTTTTT
CATCKRSTGELFF
>TRBD2|TRBV12-3/TRBV12-4|few|TRBJ2-3
TGTGCCAGCAGGAAACTAGCGGGAGGAGCGGGTACGCAGTATTTT
CASRKLAGGAGTQYF
>TRBD1|TRBV19|-|TRBJ1-5
TGTGCCAGTAGTCCCCAAGGACAGGGGCCCCAGCCCCAGCATTTT
CASSPQGQGPQPQHF
>-|TRBV7-9|few|TRBJ2-3
TGTGCCAGCAGCCCCGGCGGGACAAGAGATACGCAGTATTTT
CASSPGGTRDTQYF
>TRBD2|TRBV7-3|few|TRBJ2-1
TGTGCCAGCAGCTTAACGGCTGGTAGCGGGATTTCCTACAATGAGCAGTTCTTC
CASSLTAGSGISYNEQFF
>TRBD2|TRBV28|-|TRBJ2-5
TGTGCCACCTCACTAGCGGAGGAGAGCCAAGAGACCCAGTACTTC
CATSLAEESQETQYF
>-|TRBV6-1|few|TRBJ2-6
TGTGCCAGCACCGCCCTATCAACTGGGGCCAACGTCCTGACTTTC
CASTALSTGANVLTF
>TRBD1|TRBV15|-|TRBJ2-3
TGTGCCACCAGGGGACAGGGGAAAAGGGAGAGCACAGATACGCAGTATTTT
CATRGQGKRESTDTQYF
>-|TRBV19|-|TRBJ2-2
TGTGCCAGTAGTATAGGAACTAGGTTGGTTGCCGGGGAGCTGTTTTTT
CASSIGTRLVAGELFF
>-|TRBV27|-|TRBJ2-3
TGTGCCAGCAGTTGGGTTGGCACAGATACGCAGTATTTT
CASSWVGTDTQYF
>-|TRBV9|-|TRBJ2-7
TGTGCCAGCAGCGTGGAGGGGGCCTCCTACGAGCAGTACTTC
CASSVEGASYEQYF
>-|TRBV5-1|-|TRBJ2-7
TGCGCCAGCAGCTTGGATGGCGGCTGGGAGCAGTACTTC
CASSLDGGWEQYF
>TRBD2|TRBV20-1|few|TRBJ2-5
TGCAGTGCTAGTGGGCTAGCGGGAGGAGGAGAGACCCAGTACTTC
CSASGLAGGGETQYF
>TRBD2|TRBV24-1|-|TRBJ2-1
TGTGCCACCAGTGATTGGTGGGGGGGTAACAATGAGCAGTTCTTC
CATSDWWGGNNEQFF
>-|TRBV28|many|TRBJ2-7
TGTGCCAGCAGTTTAGCCCCAACAGTCTACGAGCAGTACTTC
CASSLAPTVYEQYF
>-|TRBV29-1|-|TRBJ1-3
TGCAGCGTTGGAGGGGGTGCTGGAAACACCATATATTTT
CSVGGGAGNTIYF
>TRBD1|TRBV20-1|-|TRBJ1-2
TGCAGTGCTTACCAAATTACAGGGGTTAACTATGGCTACACCTTC
CSAYQITGVNYGYTF
>-|TRBV28|many|TRBJ2-5
TGTGCCAGCAGTTTATATGGAGGGTCGGAGACCCAGTACTTC
CASSLYGGSETQYF
>TRBD1|TRBV2|many|TRBJ1-1
TGTGCCAGCAGTCGGGACAGGGACACTGAAGCTTTCTTT
CASSRDRDTEAFF
>TRBD2|TRBV24-1|many|TRBJ2-1
TGTGCCACCAGTGACCATCAACTAGCGGAACTCTACAATGAGCAGTTCTTC
CATSDHQLAELYNEQFF
>-|TRBV7-2|many|TRBJ2-7
TGTGCCAGCAGCTTAGTGCCTCTAGCCTACGAGCAGTACTTC
CASSLVPLAYEQYF
>-|TRBV6-6|-|TRBJ2-1
TGTGCCAGCAGTTACTCGTTGAACAGTAACAATGAGCAGTTCTTC
CASSYSLNSNNEQFF
>TRBD1|TRBV2|few|TRBJ1-2
TGTGCCAGCAGTGACAGGGGGTTCGATGGCTACACCTTC
CASSDRGFDGYTF
>-|TRBV6-1|-|TRBJ1-1
TGTGCCAGCCGAAGCTACGAAGGGGTCACTGAAGCTTTCTTT
CASRSYEGVTEAFF
>-|TRBV7-9|few|TRBJ2-7
TGTGCCAGCAGCCACTCCCTGGGCGAGCAGTACTTC
CASSHSLGEQYF
>-|TRBV29-1|-|TRBJ2-7
TGCAGCGTCGCCCCTGACGGGTACGAGCAGTACTTC
CSVAPDGYEQYF
>-|TRBV11-2|-|TRBJ1-6
TGTGCCAGCAGCCCCGATCAATTTAGACCCCTCCACTTT
CASSPDQFRPLHF
>-|TRBV28|-|TRBJ1-4
TGTGCCAGCAGTCCCGCGGGGGATAGGGGTGAAGAACTGTTTTTT
CASSPAGDRGEELFF
>-|TRBV7-2|many|TRBJ1-1
TGTGCCAGCAGCTTACAGGACGAAGCTTTCTTT
CASSLQDEAFF
>TRBD1|TRBV2|-|TRBJ2-7
TGTGCCACCAGCCCCGGGACAGGGGGATTCTACGAGCAGTACTTC
CATSPGTGGFYEQYF
>TRBD2|TRBV10-3|-|TRBJ2-5
TGTGCCATCAGCGACCGGACTAGCGGAAACCAAGAGACCCAGTACTTC
CAISDRTSGNQETQYF
>-|TRBV18|-|TRBJ2-3
TGTGCCAGCTCGAAGGCAGCGACAGATACGCAGTATTTT
CASSKAATDTQYF
>-|TRBV3-1|many|TRBJ2-3
TGTGCCAGCAGCCAAAACCCGGCAGGGGATACGCAGTATTTT
CASSQNPAGDTQYF
>-|TRBV29-1|many|TRBJ1-1
TGCAGCGTTGAGATCGGTGGGGCCGAAGCTTTCTTT
CSVEIGGAEAFF
>-|TRBV2|many|TRBJ2-7
TGTGCCAGCAGTGAACGAAGCGGAGCATCCTACGAGCAGTACTTC
CASSERSGASYEQYF
>-|TRBV28|many|TRBJ2-7
TGTGCCAGCAGTATAGGCGGCTACGAGCAGTACTTC
CASSIGGYEQYF
>-|TRBV3-1|few|TRBJ2-5
TGTGCCAGCAGCCCCGACCCGGCAGGAGGGGAGACCCAGTACTTC
CASSPDPAGGETQYF
>-|TRBV29-1|-|TRBJ1-4
TGCAGCGTTGTGGGGAAGAGGGAAAAACTGTTTTTT
CSVVGKREKLFF